These 28 T cell receptor beta chains were all obtained from the same sample, sequenced in a study of cytomegalovirus exposure and HLA in healthy donors (dated 2017 in TCRdb). The library was prepared using the immunoSEQ multiplex PCR assay. For the multiplex PCR, a mixture combining 60 forward primers for TCR Vbeta segments and 13 reverse primers for TCR Jbeta segments was used. TCRdb stores this immuneACCESS table with in-frame sequences only. Part of the clones is absent; in the studies checked, under half of the shortfall reflects unresolved V genes, and no reason is known for the rest. The sample data list about 250,000 clones, and 65% to 85% of these were observed just once. The biggest ten clones account for around 2% of the sample. Material: PBMCs. These receptors all stem from a female donor in good health and CMV-seronegative.

The rearrangement uses TRBV10-1 and TRBJ1-6; a possible D gene is TRBD1 (5 bases). CDR1 and CDR2 (germline): WNHNN, SYGVQD (reference sequence). Trimming stripped 2 bases from V and 7 bases from J, with 9 bases between. The CDR3 is 14 residues long. CDR3 sequence (DNA): TGCGCCAGCAGTGAGCGGGGGTCAAATTCACCCCTCCACTTT. The encoded protein is CASSERGSNSPLHF.

The table lists this clone with a few counts. CDR3 bases: TGCGCCAGCAGTGACACGGGAGGGCCCACCGGGGAGCTGTTTTTT. It yields the protein CASSDTGGPTGELFF. The genes are TRBV10-1 and TRBJ2-2; 8 nucleotides agree with TRBD2. J lost 4 bases, V lost 3 bases, and 4 bases had no gene match. The CDR3 loop spans 15 amino acids. Germline V CDR1 and CDR2: WNHNN, SYGVQD (reference sequence).

The J gene is TRBJ1-3, the V gene TRBV7-9, with D maybe TRBD1 (6 bases). Trimming cost V 5 bases and J 4 bases, with 18 bases left between them. This CDR3 comprises 16 residues. Germline V gene data show CDR1 as SEHNR and CDR2 as FQNEAQ (reference sequence). Here the CDR3 DNA reads TGTGCCAGCAGCCCGGACAGCCCGATGGAGGGAAACACCATATATTTT. This sequence encodes CASSPDSPMEGNTIYF.

The chain carries TRBV2 and TRBJ2-5; maybe TRBD1 (5 bases). Trimming cost V 7 bases and J 5 bases, with 14 bases left between them. Germline CDR1 SNHLY, CDR2 FYNNEI. There are 13 residues in the CDR3. The DNA of the CDR3 is TGTGCCAGCAACTCTGGGGCATGGGAGACCCAGTACTTC. It specifies CASNSGAWETQYF. Variable domain in full (rest from reference TRBV2 and TRBJ2-5): EPEVTQTPSHQVTQMGQEVILRCVPISNHLYFYWYRQILGQKVEFLVSFYNNEISEKSEIFDDQFSVERPDGSNFTLKIRSTKLEDSAMYFCASNSGAWETQYFGPGTRLLVL.

This chain uses TRBV6-5 with TRBJ2-2; the D gene is possibly TRBD2 (6 bases). The CDR3 length is 14 residues. The V and J ends lost 5 bases and 4 bases respectively, with 11 bases between them. Looked up from germline, CDR1 is MNHEY and CDR2 is SVGAGI. This CDR3 reads CASSTGGRTGELFF. The CDR3 bases are TGTGCCAGCAGTACCGGGGGTCGCACCGGGGAGCTGTTTTTT.

This sequence joins TRBV2 and TRBJ1-5; 9 nucleotides align to TRBD1. There are 14 residues in the CDR3. V shed 6 bases and J 6 bases; nucleotides not matched to a gene: 6. CDR1 and CDR2 from the germline V gene are SNHLY and FYNNEI. CDR3 bases: TGTGCCAGCAGCCGGACAGGGGTGAGTCAGCCCCAGCATTTT. It translates to CASSRTGVSQPQHF.

This clone was observed a few times. This chain joins TRBV5-8 and TRBJ2-3; 7 bases agree with TRBD1. The germline V gene encodes CDR1 SGHTS and CDR2 YDEGEE. This CDR3 comprises 15 residues. Trimming removed 1 base from V and 4 bases from J; junction bases left unmatched: 6. CDR3 DNA: TGTGCCAGCAGCTTGCACAGGGGTGATGCAGATACGCAGTATTTT. Encoded protein: CASSLHRGDADTQYF. The entire variable domain, with the rest obtained from reference TRBV5-8 and TRBJ2-3, is as follows: EAGVTQSPTHLIKTRGQQATLRCSPISGHTSVYWYQQALGLGLQFLLWYDEGEERNRGNFPPRFSGRQFPNYSSELNVNALELEDSALYLCASSLHRGDADTQYFGPGTRLTVL.

The V and J genes are TRBV10-2 and TRBJ2-1; D remains ambiguous. The germline V and J ends were trimmed by 4 bases and 0 bases, with 10 bases remaining between them. This CDR3 is built from 15 residues. Germline CDR1 reads WSHSY; CDR2 reads SAAADI. CDR3: CASSAYRSSYNEQFF. Here the CDR3 DNA reads TGCGCCAGCAGTGCTTACCGGAGCTCCTACAATGAGCAGTTCTTC.

The chain is built from TRBV7-9 and TRBJ2-4; 8 positions match TRBD2. With 6 bases clipped from V and 8 bases from J, the junction kept 9 bases outside the gene matches. CDR1 is SEHNR and CDR2 is FQNEAQ in the germline V gene (reference sequence). The CDR3 is 14 amino acids. The CDR3 region has the DNA TGTGCCAGCAGTCACCGGGGGGGGGCGGACATTCAGTACTTC. Protein sequence: CASSHRGGADIQYF.

To note about this clone: Other DNA sequences of this sample code for an identical CDR3. The J gene is TRBJ2-3, the V gene TRBV11-2; 8 bases match TRBD2. The CDR3 loop spans 16 amino acids. With V trimmed by 5 bases and J by 1 base, 8 bases remained unmatched. Germline CDR1 is SGHAT and CDR2 is FQNNGV. The CDR3 region has the DNA TGTGCCAGCAGCCCGGGGCTAGCGGGCGGCACAGATACGCAGTATTTT. Residues: CASSPGLAGGTDTQYF.

This clone showed up just once. The chain recombines TRBV21-1 with TRBJ1-4; the DNA was not compared with TRBD1, the D call given in the table. TRBV21-1 is designated a pseudogene. The CDR3 is 14 amino acids. CDR3 in amino acids: CASSKVRPFRELFF. The CDR3 DNA reads TGTGCCAGCAGCAAAGTAAGGCCCTTCAGGGAACTGTTTTTT.

The rearrangement joins TRBV14 to TRBJ2-2; TRBD1 matches 7 bases. Losses at the gene ends were 4 bases for V and 6 bases for J; bases not matched to a gene: 8. The CDR3 loop spans 15 amino acids. Germline V gives CDR1 SGHDN, CDR2 FVKESK. CDR3 sequence reads: CASSPSGTAAGELFF. The CDR3 region has the DNA TGTGCCAGCAGCCCCTCCGGGACAGCAGCCGGGGAGCTGTTTTTT.

V usage is TRBV5-4 and J usage is TRBJ2-3; perhaps TRBD2 as D (6 bases). There are 16 residues in the CDR3. V lost 2 bases, J lost 2 bases, and 15 bases lay in between. CDR1 is SGHNT, CDR2 YYREEE, per germline (reference sequence). CDR3 amino acids: CASSLGSGLNTDTQYF. The CDR3, as DNA: TGTGCCAGCAGCTTAGGTAGCGGCCTTAACACAGATACGCAGTATTTT.

This chain uses TRBV7-2 with TRBJ2-5, with D possibly TRBD2 on 5 matching bases. Trimming pared 5 bases from V and 5 bases from J, leaving 12 bases between. Germline V CDR1 and CDR2: SGHTA, FQGNSA. The CDR3 has 13 residues. The CDR3 loop reads CASSKEASETQYF. The CDR3, as DNA: TGTGCCAGCAGCAAGGAGGCATCGGAGACCCAGTACTTC.

The rearrangement uses TRBV7-2 and TRBJ2-5; D is ambiguous. The J call could be wrong; TRBJ2-7 is a better fit for the DNA end. Germline CDR1 reads SGHTA; CDR2 reads FQGNSA. The CDR3 is 12 amino acids. CDR3 sequence reads: CASSTSSYEQYF. As DNA, the CDR3 is TGTGCCAGCAGCACGAGCTCCTACGAGCAGTACTTC.

The genes are TRBV5-4 and TRBJ2-1; 10 bases align to TRBD2. Per germline, CDR1 SGHNT and CDR2 YYREEE (reference sequence). The ends lost 4 bases at V and 6 bases at J; junction bases unmatched: 16. The CDR3 has 18 amino acids. The CDR3 bases are TGTGCCAGCAGCCCCCGGACTAGCGGTAGAACCATTCGCAATGAGCAGTTCTTC. This gives the protein CASSPRTSGRTIRNEQFF.

This clone was counted only a few times. This chain links TRBV27 with TRBJ1-2; no clear D gene. Per germline, CDR1 MNHEY and CDR2 SMNVEV (reference sequence). The CDR3 totals 13 residues. Trimming took 5 bases from V and 2 from J, leaving 9 bases between them. The CDR3 here is CASSIQINYGYTF. The CDR3 DNA reads as TGTGCCAGCAGTATACAAATAAACTATGGCTACACCTTC.

This chain uses TRBV18 with TRBJ2-7; 7 nucleotides match TRBD2. Germline-derived CDR1 and CDR2 are KGHSH and LQKENI. J was trimmed by 0 bases and V by 2 bases; bases with no gene match: 7. This CDR3 region has 16 residues. CDR3 sequence (DNA): TGTGCCAGCTCACCAATTGGGGGGGTGCTCTCCTACGAGCAGTACTTC. The encoded protein is CASSPIGGVLSYEQYF.

The V and J genes are TRBV15 and TRBJ1-2, with a tentative D call TRBD1 (6 bases). This CDR3 spans 13 amino acids. From germline, CDR1 is LNHNV and CDR2 YYDKDF (reference sequence). The V gene lost 8 bases and the J gene lost 2 bases, with 12 bases spanning the gap. The chain's CDR3 is CATSRTGNYGYTF. DNA for the CDR3: TGTGCCACCTCCCGAACAGGGAACTATGGCTACACCTTC.

The V call is TRBV11-2, the J call TRBJ2-7, with a possible D match to TRBD2 (5 bases). V lost 1 base and J 6 bases, leaving 16 bases between the germline ends. The CDR3 is made up of 15 amino acids. CDR1 is SGHAT, CDR2 FQNNGV, per germline. Here the CDR3 reads CASSLAPLGAPEQYF. The DNA for the CDR3 is TGTGCCAGCAGCTTAGCTCCCCTGGGAGCCCCCGAGCAGTACTTC.

A few counts support this clone. The V call is TRBV6-7, the J call TRBJ1-5; D is unclear. TRBV6-7 carries the ORF label, with uncertain function. The CDR3 is 16 amino acids. V lost 0 bases and J 1 base, leaving 10 bases between the germline ends. CDR3 protein: CASSYSPGSSNQPQHF. The CDR3 bases are TGTGCCAGCAGTTACTCGCCAGGTTCGAGCAATCAGCCCCAGCATTTT.

This sequence joins TRBV7-9 and TRBJ2-7; 7 bases are a match to TRBD1. V gave up 4 bases and J gave up 0 bases; unmatched junction bases: 6. Germline V gene data show CDR1 as SEHNR and CDR2 as FQNEAQ (reference sequence). The length of the CDR3 is 15 residues. The CDR3 spells CASSWETGISYEQYF. DNA for the CDR3: TGTGCCAGCAGCTGGGAGACAGGGATCTCCTACGAGCAGTACTTC.

The rearrangement joins TRBV7-2 to TRBJ2-1, with D possibly being TRBD2 (5 bases). The ends were cut back, 0 bases at V and 4 bases at J, with 16 bases in the middle. This CDR3 has 17 amino acids. Looked up from germline, CDR1 is SGHTA and CDR2 is FQGNSA. Written as DNA, the CDR3 is TGTGCCAGCAGCTTAGCGGTGATCTCGAGGGATTACAATGAGCAGTTCTTC. This codes for CASSLAVISRDYNEQFF.

This chain links TRBV7-9 with TRBJ1-3; D is uncertain. The germline V gene has CDR1 SEHNR and CDR2 FQNEAQ (reference sequence). Trimming took 6 bases from V and 2 from J, leaving 11 bases between them. The CDR3 has 14 amino acids. CDR3 in DNA: TGTGCCAGCAGGCCCCGGGGTGCTGGAAACACCATATATTTT. Protein sequence: CASRPRGAGNTIYF.

This chain's CDR3 is CASSNTSGRALSPLNEQYF. In DNA form, the CDR3 reads TGTGCCAGCAGCAATACTAGCGGGAGGGCTTTGTCCCCCCTCAACGAGCAGTACTTC. This chain uses TRBV21-1 with TRBJ2-7; the DNA was not used to check the table's D call, TRBD2. TRBV21-1 is labeled a pseudogene. The CDR3 has 19 amino acids.

The CDR3 DNA sequence: TGTGCCTGGAGTGTACTCAATGAGCAGTTCTTC. It is translated as CAWSVLNEQFF. The chain links TRBV30 to TRBJ2-1; D remains ambiguous. CDR3 length equals 11 residues. Germline CDR1 is GTSNPN and CDR2 is SVGIG (reference sequence). V was cut by 0 bases and J by 6 bases, with 3 bases left in between.

Only a few counts were recorded for this clone. V is TRBV6-6 and J is TRBJ2-7, with 7 bases that match TRBD1. This CDR3 is 14 amino acids long. Per the germline V gene, CDR1 is MNHNY and CDR2 is SVGAGI (reference sequence). Trimming at V came to 6 bases and at J to 0 bases, leaving 5 bases not matched to a gene. The CDR3: CASSRDSSSYEQYF. Here the CDR3 DNA reads TGTGCCAGCAGCCGGGACAGCAGCTCCTACGAGCAGTACTTC.

This clone was observed a single time. This chain joins TRBV6-5 and TRBJ2-5; 9 bases match TRBD1. CDR1 and CDR2 from the germline V gene are MNHEY and SVGAGI. V was clipped by 4 bases and J by 5 bases; unmatched bases: 11. This CDR3 has 16 residues. The chain's CDR3 is CASSSSWTGAAETQYF. CDR3 DNA: TGTGCCAGCAGTTCCTCCTGGACAGGGGCAGCCGAGACCCAGTACTTC.